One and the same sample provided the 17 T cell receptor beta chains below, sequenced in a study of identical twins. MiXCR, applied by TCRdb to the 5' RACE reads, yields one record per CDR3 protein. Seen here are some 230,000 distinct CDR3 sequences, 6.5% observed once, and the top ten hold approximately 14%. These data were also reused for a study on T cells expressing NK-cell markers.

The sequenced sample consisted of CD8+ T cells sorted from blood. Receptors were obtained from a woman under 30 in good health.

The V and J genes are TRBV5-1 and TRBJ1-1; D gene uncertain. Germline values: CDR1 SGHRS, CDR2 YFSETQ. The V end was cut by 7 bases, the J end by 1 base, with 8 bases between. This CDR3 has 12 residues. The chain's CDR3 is CASCGGNTEAFF. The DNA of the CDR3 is TGCGCCAGCTGCGGCGGGAACACTGAAGCTTTCTTT.

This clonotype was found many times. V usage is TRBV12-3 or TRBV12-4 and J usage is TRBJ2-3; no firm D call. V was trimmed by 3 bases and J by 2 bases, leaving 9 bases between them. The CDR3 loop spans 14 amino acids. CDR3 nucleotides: TGTGCCAGCAGTTTCATCGGCAACACAGATACGCAGTATTTT. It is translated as CASSFIGNTDTQYF.

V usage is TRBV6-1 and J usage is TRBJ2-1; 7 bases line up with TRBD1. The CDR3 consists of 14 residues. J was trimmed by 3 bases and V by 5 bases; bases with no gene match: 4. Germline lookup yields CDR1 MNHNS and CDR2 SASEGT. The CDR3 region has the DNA TGTGCCAGCAGTCGGACAGGCGACTACAATGAGCAGTTCTTC. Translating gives CASSRTGDYNEQFF.

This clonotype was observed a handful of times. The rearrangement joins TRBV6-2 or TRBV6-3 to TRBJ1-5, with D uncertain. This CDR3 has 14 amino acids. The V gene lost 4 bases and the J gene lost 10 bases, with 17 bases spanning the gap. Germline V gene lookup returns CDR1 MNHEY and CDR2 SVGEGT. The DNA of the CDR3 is TGTGCCAGCAGTTTAATGCTACCACGGGAACCCCAGCATTTT. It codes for CASSLMLPREPQHF.

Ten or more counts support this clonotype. The CDR3 here is CASSPLSSGSSAEQYF. As DNA, the CDR3 is TGTGCCAGCAGTCCCCTTTCTAGCGGGAGTTCGGCCGAGCAGTACTTC. The chain combines TRBV27 with TRBJ2-7; 10 bases fit TRBD2. Germline CDR1 MNHEY, CDR2 SMNVEV (reference sequence). The CDR3 totals 16 residues. The ends lost 5 bases at V and 6 bases at J; junction bases unmatched: 13.

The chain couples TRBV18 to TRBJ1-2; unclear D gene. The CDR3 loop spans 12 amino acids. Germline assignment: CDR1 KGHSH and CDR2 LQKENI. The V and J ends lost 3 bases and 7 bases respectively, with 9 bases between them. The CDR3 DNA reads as TGTGCCAGCTCACCCGACATATCTGGCTACACCTTC. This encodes CASSPDISGYTF.

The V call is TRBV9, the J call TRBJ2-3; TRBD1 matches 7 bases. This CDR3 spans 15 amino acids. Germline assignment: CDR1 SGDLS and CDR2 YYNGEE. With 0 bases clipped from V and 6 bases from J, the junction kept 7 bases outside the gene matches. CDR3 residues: CASSVGAGGADTQYF. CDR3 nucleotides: TGTGCCAGCAGCGTAGGTGCAGGGGGTGCTGATACGCAGTATTTT.

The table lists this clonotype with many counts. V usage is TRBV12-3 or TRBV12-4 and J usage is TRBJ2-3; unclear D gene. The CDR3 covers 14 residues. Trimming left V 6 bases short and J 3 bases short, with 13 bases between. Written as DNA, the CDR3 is TGTGCCAGCAGCCCCTGGGCGAGGACAGATACGCAGTATTTT. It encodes CASSPWARTDTQYF.

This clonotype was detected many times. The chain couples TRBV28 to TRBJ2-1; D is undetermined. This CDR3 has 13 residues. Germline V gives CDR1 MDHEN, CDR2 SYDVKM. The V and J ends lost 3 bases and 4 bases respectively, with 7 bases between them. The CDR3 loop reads CASSLSHYNEQFF. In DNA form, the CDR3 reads TGTGCCAGCAGTTTGTCACATTACAATGAGCAGTTCTTC.

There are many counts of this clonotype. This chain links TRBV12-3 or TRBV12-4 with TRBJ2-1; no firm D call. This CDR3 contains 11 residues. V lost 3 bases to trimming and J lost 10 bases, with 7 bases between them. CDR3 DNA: TGTGCCAGCAGTTTTACGGTGGAGCAGTTCTTC. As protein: CASSFTVEQFF.

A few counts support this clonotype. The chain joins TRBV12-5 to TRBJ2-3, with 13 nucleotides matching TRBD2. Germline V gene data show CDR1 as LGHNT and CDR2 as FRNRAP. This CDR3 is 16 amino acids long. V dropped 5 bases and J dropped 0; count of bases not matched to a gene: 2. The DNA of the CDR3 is TGTGCTAGTGGTCTACTAGCGGGAGGGAGCACAGATACGCAGTATTTT. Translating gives CASGLLAGGSTDTQYF.

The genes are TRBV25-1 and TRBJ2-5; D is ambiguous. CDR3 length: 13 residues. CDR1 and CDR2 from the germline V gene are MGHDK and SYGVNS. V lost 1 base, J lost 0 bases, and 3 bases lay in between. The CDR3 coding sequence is TGTGCCAGCAGTGAATGGGACCAAGAGACCCAGTACTTC. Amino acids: CASSEWDQETQYF.

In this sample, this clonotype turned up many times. The CDR3 loop is CASSPRNSGRGYEQYF. CDR3 sequence (DNA): TGTGCCAGCAGCCCGCGAAATAGCGGGCGTGGGTACGAGCAGTACTTC. The V and J genes are TRBV7-2 and TRBJ2-7; 7 positions agree with TRBD2. The V gene end was trimmed by 5 bases and the J gene end by 4 bases; junction bases not matched to a gene: 14. This CDR3 has 16 amino acids. Germline lookup yields CDR1 SGHTA and CDR2 FQGNSA.

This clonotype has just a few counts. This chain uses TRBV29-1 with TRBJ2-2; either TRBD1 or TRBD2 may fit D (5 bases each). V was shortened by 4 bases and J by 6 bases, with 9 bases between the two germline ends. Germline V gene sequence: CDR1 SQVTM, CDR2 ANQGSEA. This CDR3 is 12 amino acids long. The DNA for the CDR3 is TGCAGCGTTGCAGTGGGACCCGGGGAGCTGTTTTTT. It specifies CSVAVGPGELFF.

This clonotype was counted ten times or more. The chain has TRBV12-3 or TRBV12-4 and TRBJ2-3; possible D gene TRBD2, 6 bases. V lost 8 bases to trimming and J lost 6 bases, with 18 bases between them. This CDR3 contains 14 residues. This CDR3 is CASDGGLLTDTQYF. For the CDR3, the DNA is TGTGCCAGCGACGGGGGTCTCCTCACCGATACGCAGTATTTT.

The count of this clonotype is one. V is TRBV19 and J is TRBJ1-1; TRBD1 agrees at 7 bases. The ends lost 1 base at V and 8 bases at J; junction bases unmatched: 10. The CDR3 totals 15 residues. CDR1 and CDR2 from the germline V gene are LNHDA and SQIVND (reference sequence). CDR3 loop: CASSIVRTGGEEAFF. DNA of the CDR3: TGTGCCAGTAGTATAGTCCGGACAGGAGGCGAAGAAGCTTTCTTT. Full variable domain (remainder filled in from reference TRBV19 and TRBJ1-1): DGGITQSPKYLFRKEGQNVTLSCEQNLNHDAMYWYRQDPGQGLRLIYYSQIVNDFQKGDIAEGYSVSREKKESFPLTVTSAQKNPTAFYLCASSIVRTGGEEAFFGQGTRLTVV.

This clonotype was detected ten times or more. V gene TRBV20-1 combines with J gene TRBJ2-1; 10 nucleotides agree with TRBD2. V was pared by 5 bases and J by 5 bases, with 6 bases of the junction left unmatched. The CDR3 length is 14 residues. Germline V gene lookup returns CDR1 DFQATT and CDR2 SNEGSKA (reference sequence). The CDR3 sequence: CSASLAGANNEQFF. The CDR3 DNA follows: TGCAGTGCTTCTCTAGCGGGAGCTAACAATGAGCAGTTCTTC.